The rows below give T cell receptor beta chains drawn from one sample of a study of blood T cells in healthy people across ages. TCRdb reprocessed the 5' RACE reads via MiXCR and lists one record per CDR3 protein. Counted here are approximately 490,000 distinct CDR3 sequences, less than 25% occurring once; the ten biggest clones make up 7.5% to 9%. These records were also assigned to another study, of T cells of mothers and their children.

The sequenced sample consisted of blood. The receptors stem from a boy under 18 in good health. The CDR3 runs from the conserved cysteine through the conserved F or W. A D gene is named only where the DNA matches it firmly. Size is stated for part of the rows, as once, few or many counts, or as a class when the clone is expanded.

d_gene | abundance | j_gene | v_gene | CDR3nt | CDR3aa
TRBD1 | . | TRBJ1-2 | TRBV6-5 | TGTGCCAGCAGTTACGGGACAGGGAGATTTAATGGCTACACCTTC | CASSYGTGRFNGYTF
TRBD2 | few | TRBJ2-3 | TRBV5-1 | TGCGCCAGCAGCTTGACTAGCGGGCAAGATACGCAGTATTTT | CASSLTSGQDTQYF
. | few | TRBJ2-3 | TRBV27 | TGTGCCAGCAGCCTACAAGCCAGCACAGATACGCAGTATTTT | CASSLQASTDTQYF
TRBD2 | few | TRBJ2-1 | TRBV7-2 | TGTGCCAGCAGTCCTGAGGGGCTAGCGGGGACCGCCTACAATGAGCAGTTCTTC | CASSPEGLAGTAYNEQFF
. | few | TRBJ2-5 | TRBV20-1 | TGCAGTGCTAGGGAAACTAGCAGGAGAGAGACCCAGTACTTC | CSARETSRRETQYF
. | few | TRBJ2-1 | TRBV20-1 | TGCAGTGCTATTTCGAATGAGCAGTTCTTC | CSAISNEQFF
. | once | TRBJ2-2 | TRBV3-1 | TGTGCCAGCACCAAAAGGGGCGCACCTGGAGGGACCGGGGAGCTGTTTTTT | CASTKRGAPGGTGELFF
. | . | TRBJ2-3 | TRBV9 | TGTGCCAGCAGCGTTAAACAGCGCCAGGCAGATACGCAGTATTTT | CASSVKQRQADTQYF
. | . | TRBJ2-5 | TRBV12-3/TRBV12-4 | TGTGCCAGCATGGGCACAGAGACCCAGTACTTC | CASMGTETQYF
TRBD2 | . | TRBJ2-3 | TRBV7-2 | TGTGCCAGCAGCTCCTCTAGCGGGAGACAGGGAGATACGCAGTATTTT | CASSSSSGRQGDTQYF
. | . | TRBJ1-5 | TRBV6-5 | TGTGCCAGCAGTTACAGTCGGGAGTTTGCTCTCAAAGATAGCAATCAGCCCCAGCATTTT | CASSYSREFALKDSNQPQHF
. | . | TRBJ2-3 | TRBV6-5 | TGTGCCAGCAGTGGACATCCGCCAGATACGCAGTATTTT | CASSGHPPDTQYF
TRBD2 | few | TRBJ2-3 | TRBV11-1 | TGTGCCAGCGGTTCTTACAGGTTCGCCGGACTAGCGGGGACACTGGATACGCAGTATTTT | CASGSYRFAGLAGTLDTQYF
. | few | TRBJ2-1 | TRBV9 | TGTGCCAGCAGCGTAATGGGGGGAGAATACAATGAGCAGTTCTTC | CASSVMGGEYNEQFF
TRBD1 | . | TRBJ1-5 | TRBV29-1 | TGCAGCGTTGAGGCAGGGACAGGATACAATCAGCCCCAGCATTTT | CSVEAGTGYNQPQHF
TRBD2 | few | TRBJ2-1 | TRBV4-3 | TGCGCCAGCAGCCAAGCGGCTAGCGGGAGATCCTACAATGAGCAGTTCTTC | CASSQAASGRSYNEQFF
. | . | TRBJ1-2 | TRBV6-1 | TGTGCCAGCAGTGATCGGGGGACGGTCTATGGCTACACCTTC | CASSDRGTVYGYTF
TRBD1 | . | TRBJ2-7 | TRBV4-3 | TGCGCCAGCAGCCAAGATAGGGGACAGCTCTACTACTACGAGCAGTACTTC | CASSQDRGQLYYYEQYF
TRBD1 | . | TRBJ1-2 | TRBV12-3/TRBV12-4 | TGTGCCAGCAGCCCAGTCAGGGGGTATGGCTACACCTTC | CASSPVRGYGYTF
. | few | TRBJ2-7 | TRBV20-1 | TGCAGTGCCAAAGACTCGACCATCTCCTACGAGCAGTACTTC | CSAKDSTISYEQYF
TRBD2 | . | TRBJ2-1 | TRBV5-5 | TGTGCCAGCAGCTTGGGGCGGGGGGCCTACAATGAGCAGTTCTTC | CASSLGRGAYNEQFF
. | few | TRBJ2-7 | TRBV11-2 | TGTGCCAGCAGCTCTCCTCTTCGGGGCTACGAGCAGTACTTC | CASSSPLRGYEQYF
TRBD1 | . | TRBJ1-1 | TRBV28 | TGTGCCAGCAGCCAACCCCGGACAGGGACGACTGAAGCTTTCTTT | CASSQPRTGTTEAFF